One sample yielded the 9 T cell receptor beta chains listed below, sequenced in a study of OX40 agonist ivuxolimab in advanced cancers. Data came from immunoSEQ multiplex PCR; TCRdb stores just in-frame clones and leaves some out. This sample has fewer than 80,000 clones; about 91% occur once, and the top ten carry around 0.53%. The sequenced sample was CD4+ or CD8+ T cells sorted from blood, obtained in a trial of the OX40 agonist ivuxolimab. These receptors all come from an adult with an advanced solid tumor such as melanoma, head and neck, liver or kidney cancer.

The chain combines TRBV18 with TRBJ1-4; a possible D gene is TRBD1 (6 bases). The CDR3 extends over 14 amino acids. Germline lookup yields CDR1 KGHSH and CDR2 LQKENI. The V end lost 2 bases, the J end lost 8 bases, and 12 bases lay between the germline ends. The CDR3 region has the DNA TGTGCCAGCTCACCAGGGGCAGGGGACGAAAAACTGTTTTTT. It is translated as CASSPGAGDEKLFF.

J is TRBJ2-7 and V is TRBV28; TRBD2 is a possible D gene (5 bases). The length of the CDR3 is 13 residues. V shed 5 bases and J shed 5 bases, with 13 bases lying between them. Germline V gene lookup returns CDR1 MDHEN and CDR2 SYDVKM. The CDR3 sequence is CASSEGIRNEQYF. CDR3 coding DNA: TGTGCCAGCAGTGAGGGCATTCGCAACGAGCAGTACTTC.

This CDR3 is CASRKQVSTDTQYF. CDR3 coding DNA: TGTGCCAGCAGGAAACAGGTCAGCACAGATACGCAGTATTTT. The chain joins TRBV5-6 to TRBJ2-3, with D possibly TRBD1 on 5 matching bases. Deletions cut 5 bases from V and 0 bases from J, with 10 bases between. The CDR3 length is 14 residues. CDR1 and CDR2 from the germline V gene are SGHDT and YYEEEE. Based on the CDR3 plus reference TRBV5-6 and TRBJ2-3, the full variable domain is DAGVTQSPTHLIKTRGQQVTLRCSPKSGHDTVSWYQQALGQGPQFIFQYYEEEERQRGNFPDRFSGHQFPNYSSELNVNALLLGDSALYLCASRKQVSTDTQYFGPGTRLTVL.

The V call is TRBV11-3, the J call TRBJ2-3; 9 bases are a match to TRBD2. The V and J ends lost 2 bases and 3 bases, in that order; junction bases with no gene match: 12. CDR3 length: 18 residues. The germline CDR1 and CDR2 sequences are SGHNT and YENEEA. The CDR3: CASSLPRAGGPVTDTQYF. As DNA, the CDR3 is TGTGCCAGCAGCTTACCGCGGGCGGGGGGGCCGGTGACAGATACGCAGTATTTT.

This chain uses TRBV2 with TRBJ2-7, with 8 bases fitting TRBD1. The V gene's germline CDR1 is SNHLY and CDR2 FYNNEI. V lost 6 bases, J lost 2 bases, and 6 bases stayed unmatched. The CDR3 runs to 14 residues. In DNA, the CDR3 is TGTGCCAGCAGGGATACAGGGGGGACCTACGAGCAGTACTTC. As protein: CASRDTGGTYEQYF.

V usage is TRBV15 and J usage is TRBJ1-1; 8 positions agree with TRBD1. CDR3 length: 15 amino acids. Trimming at V came to 3 bases and at J to 0 bases, leaving 3 bases not matched to a gene. Per the germline V gene, CDR1 is LNHNV and CDR2 is YYDKDF (reference sequence). The CDR3 is CATSRDRAVNTEAFF. In DNA form, the CDR3 reads TGTGCCACCAGCAGGGACAGGGCGGTGAACACTGAAGCTTTCTTT.

The chain recombines TRBV28 with TRBJ1-1, with 9 bases that match TRBD1. The CDR3 is 13 residues long. CDR1 is MDHEN, CDR2 SYDVKM, per germline. Unmatched junction bases numbered 6, after V lost 5 bases and J lost 8 bases. The CDR3 DNA reads TGTGCCAGCAGTCCACAGGGGGCAACGGAAGCTTTCTTT. This codes for CASSPQGATEAFF. Full variable domain (remainder filled in from reference TRBV28 and TRBJ1-1): DVKVTQSSRYLVKRTGEKVFLECVQDMDHENMFWYRQDPGLGLRLIYFSYDVKMKEKGDIPEGYSVSREKKERFSLILESASTNQTSMYLCASSPQGATEAFFGQGTRLTVV.

This rearrangement joins TRBV6-6 to TRBJ1-3; D is unresolved. This CDR3 spans 13 amino acids. The germline V gene has CDR1 MNHNY and CDR2 SVGAGI (reference sequence). Trimming shortened V by 4 bases and J by 3 bases, and 7 bases separated the two germline ends. CDR3 sequence: CASSSSRGNTIYF. The CDR3 region has the DNA TGTGCCAGCAGTTCCTCTCGTGGAAACACCATATATTTT.

The gene calls are TRBV6-5 and TRBJ1-5; D unclear. V shed 6 bases and J shed 3 bases, with 9 bases lying between them. CDR1 is MNHEY, CDR2 SVGAGI, per germline. This CDR3 comprises 13 residues. CDR3: CASRPTINQPQHF. The CDR3 nucleotides read TGTGCCAGCAGACCCACAATCAATCAGCCCCAGCATTTT.